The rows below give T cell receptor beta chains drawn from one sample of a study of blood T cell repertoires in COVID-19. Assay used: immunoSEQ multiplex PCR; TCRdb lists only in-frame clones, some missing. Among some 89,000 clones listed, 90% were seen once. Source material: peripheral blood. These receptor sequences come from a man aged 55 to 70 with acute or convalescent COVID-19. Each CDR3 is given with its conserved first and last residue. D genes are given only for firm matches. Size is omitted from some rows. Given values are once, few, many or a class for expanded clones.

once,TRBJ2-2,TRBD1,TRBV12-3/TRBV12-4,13,TGTGCCAGCAGTCCGACAGGGGCCGGGGAGCTGTTTTTT,CASSPTGAGELFF
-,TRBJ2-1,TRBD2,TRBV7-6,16,TGTGCCAGCAGCAGGACTAGCGGGGCTTCCTACAATGAGCAGTTCTTC,CASSRTSGASYNEQFF
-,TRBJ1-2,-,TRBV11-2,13,TGTGCCAGCAGCTTAGACAGTTATTTTGGCTACACCTTC,CASSLDSYFGYTF
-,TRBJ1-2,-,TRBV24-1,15,TGTGCCACCAGTGAAAGACAGGTTATGAACTATGGCTACACCTTC,CATSERQVMNYGYTF
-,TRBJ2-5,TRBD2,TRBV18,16,TGTGCCAGCTCACCAGGGACTAGCGGGGTCCGGGAGACCCAGTACTTC,CASSPGTSGVRETQYF
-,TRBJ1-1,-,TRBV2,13,TGTGCCAGCAGTTCCTACCTGAACACTGAAGCTTTCTTT,CASSSYLNTEAFF
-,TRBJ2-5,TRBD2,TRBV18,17,TGTGCCAGCTCACCGGCCGCGCCGGGACTAGTGCAAGAGACCCAGTACTTC,CASSPAAPGLVQETQYF
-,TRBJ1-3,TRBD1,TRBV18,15,TGTGCCAGCTCACCACCGGGACAGACACCAAACACCATATATTTT,CASSPPGQTPNTIYF
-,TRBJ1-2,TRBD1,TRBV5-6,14,TGTGCCAGCAGCCGACAGGGATTCGACTATGGCTACACCTTC,CASSRQGFDYGYTF
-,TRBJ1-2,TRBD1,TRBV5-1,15,TGCGCCAGCAGCCCTGGACAGGGCCGAGGGTATGGCTACACCTTC,CASSPGQGRGYGYTF
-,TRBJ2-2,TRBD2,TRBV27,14,TGTGCCAGTGCGACGGGGGGAACGACCGGGGAGCTGTTTTTT,CASATGGTTGELFF
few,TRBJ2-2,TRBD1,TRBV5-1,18,TGCGCCAGCAGCTCTTCAGGGGGCGGAACCTTTAACACCGGGGAGCTGTTTTTT,CASSSSGGGTFNTGELFF
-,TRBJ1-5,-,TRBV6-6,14,TGTGCCAGCAGACCCTCGGGGGAAAATCAGCCCCAGCATTTT,CASRPSGENQPQHF
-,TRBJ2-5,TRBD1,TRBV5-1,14,TGCGCCAGCAGCCCACTGACAGGGCAAGAGACCCAGTACTTC,CASSPLTGQETQYF
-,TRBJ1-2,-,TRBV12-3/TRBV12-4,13,TGTGCCAGCAGTTTTCGTAGAGGGTTAGGCTACACCTTC,CASSFRRGLGYTF
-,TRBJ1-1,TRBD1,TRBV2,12,TGTGCCAGCAGATCGACAGGGGCTGAAGCTTTCTTT,CASRSTGAEAFF
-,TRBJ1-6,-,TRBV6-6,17,TGTGCCAGCAGTCTCCTCGGGGATAGCTCCTATAATTCACCCCTCCACTTT,CASSLLGDSSYNSPLHF
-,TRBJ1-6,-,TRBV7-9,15,TGTGCCAGCAGCTTTGACGGGGTCAATAATTCACCCCTCCACTTT,CASSFDGVNNSPLHF
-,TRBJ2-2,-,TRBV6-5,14,TGTGCCAGCAGTTACCGGGGTCTCACCGGGGAGCTGTTTTTT,CASSYRGLTGELFF
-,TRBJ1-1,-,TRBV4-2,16,TGTGCCAGCAGCCAACCAACTACAGGGTACGACACTGAAGCTTTCTTT,CASSQPTTGYDTEAFF
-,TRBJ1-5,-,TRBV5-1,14,TGCGCCAGCAGCTCGGGCGGCCCGGGGCAGCCCCAGCATTTT,CASSSGGPGQPQHF
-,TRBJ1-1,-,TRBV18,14,TGTGCCAGCTCACCGATAGACAGGAACACTGAAGCTTTCTTT,CASSPIDRNTEAFF
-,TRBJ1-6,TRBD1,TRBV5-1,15,TGCGCCAGCAGCTTGGAGGGGACAGGGGGTTCACCCCTCCACTTT,CASSLEGTGGSPLHF
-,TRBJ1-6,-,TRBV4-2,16,TGTGCCAGCAGCCAAGGGAAGAGGACTAATAATTCACCCCTCCACTTT,CASSQGKRTNNSPLHF
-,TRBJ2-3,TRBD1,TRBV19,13,TGTGCCAGTAGTGACAGGGGCGCAGATACGCAGTATTTT,CASSDRGADTQYF
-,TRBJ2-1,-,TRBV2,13,TGTGCCAGCAGTGAAGCTCCCGCGCGGGAGCAGTTCTTC,CASSEAPAREQFF
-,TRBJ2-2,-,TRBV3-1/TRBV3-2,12,TGTGCCAGCAGCCATCAGGCCGGGGAGCTGTTTTTT,CASSHQAGELFF
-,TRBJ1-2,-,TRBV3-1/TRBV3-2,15,TGTGCCAGCAGCCAAGCATCTCCCCGGGGTTATGGCTACACCTTC,CASSQASPRGYGYTF
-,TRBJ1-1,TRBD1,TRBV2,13,TGTGCCAGCAGGTTAACAGGGGAGACTGAAGCTTTCTTT,CASRLTGETEAFF